Listed below are T cell receptor beta chains from one sample, sequenced in a study of OX40 agonist ivuxolimab in advanced cancers. The assay was immunoSEQ multiplex PCR, and TCRdb's table has in-frame clones only and misses some. The sample contains over 65,000 clones, approximately 80% of which appear only once. The sequencing here drew on CD4+ or CD8+ T cells sorted from blood, taken in a trial of the OX40 agonist ivuxolimab. The receptors were sampled from an adult with an advanced solid tumor such as melanoma, head and neck, liver or kidney cancer. Each CDR3 is given with its conserved first and last residue. D genes are given only for firm matches. Not every row has a clone size; where given, it reads once, few, many or a size class.

clone size	J gene	V gene	D gene	CDR3 DNA	CDR3 protein
.	TRBJ2-1	TRBV5-4	.	TGTGCCAGCTCCCTCGCGGCTCGCCCTGGGGAGCAGTTCTTC	CASSLAARPGEQFF
.	TRBJ1-4	TRBV5-1	.	TGCGCCAGCAGCACTGACGGAGGGGGTGACGAAAAACTGTTTTTT	CASSTDGGGDEKLFF
.	TRBJ2-3	TRBV19	TRBD2	TGTGCCAGTAGACGAGCGGGAGGCACAGATACGCAGTATTTT	CASRRAGGTDTQYF
.	TRBJ1-5	TRBV30	.	TGTGCCTGGGGCCGGGAGTTGGGGAATCAGCCCCAGCATTTT	CAWGRELGNQPQHF
.	TRBJ2-3	TRBV7-8	.	TGTGCCAGCAGCTTTCAACCACCAGATACGCAGTATTTT	CASSFQPPDTQYF
.	TRBJ2-7	TRBV19	.	TGTGCCAGTAGAGCGGTGGGGGCTGGCCACGAGCAGTACTTC	CASRAVGAGHEQYF
once	TRBJ1-2	TRBV7-2	.	TGTGCCAGCAGCTTAGACGCCCATGGCTACACCTTC	CASSLDAHGYTF
.	TRBJ2-1	TRBV6-5	TRBD1	TGTGCCAGCAGCGCGACCGGGACAGGGGGCTGGGAGCAGTTCTTC	CASSATGTGGWEQFF
.	TRBJ2-7	TRBV2	.	TGTGCCAGCACCCTCATGGGGACCGACGAGCAGTACTTC	CASTLMGTDEQYF
.	TRBJ1-2	TRBV6-5	.	TGTGCCAGCAGTCGTGACAGGTCTCCTACCGGGGGCTACACCTTC	CASSRDRSPTGGYTF
.	TRBJ2-2	TRBV30	TRBD2	TGTGCCACGAGCGGGGGCACCGGGGAGCTGTTTTTT	CATSGGTGELFF
.	TRBJ1-6	TRBV6-5	.	TGTGCCAGCAGTCAGTCCGTGTCTGCGGGTTCACCCCTCCACTTT	CASSQSVSAGSPLHF
.	TRBJ1-2	TRBV6-6	.	TGTGCCAGCAGTTACTCGGTCGGGGGAGGCTATGGCTACACCTTC	CASSYSVGGGYGYTF
.	TRBJ1-4	TRBV4-3	.	TGCGCCAGCAGCCAAGGGGCGCAGGCCCAGAGGGAAAAACTGTTTTTT	CASSQGAQAQREKLFF
.	TRBJ2-5	TRBV19	.	TGTGCCAGCCCTACGGTCGGACGGCGGGGATTAGAGACCCAGTACTTC	CASPTVGRRGLETQYF
.	TRBJ2-1	TRBV9	TRBD2	TGTGCCAGCAGCGTAGGAGCTAGCGGGACCTCCAATGAGCAGTTCTTC	CASSVGASGTSNEQFF
.	TRBJ2-2	TRBV2	.	TGTGCCAGCAGACTAACTCAGGGGGGCACCGGGGAGCTGTTTTTT	CASRLTQGGTGELFF
.	TRBJ1-1	TRBV9	.	TGTGCCAGCAGCGCCGACCCACCCGGGGCGCGGGAAGCTTTCTTT	CASSADPPGAREAFF
.	TRBJ2-5	TRBV9	TRBD1	TGTGCCAGCAGCGTAGGTACAGGGGTCGTAGAGACCCAGTACTTC	CASSVGTGVVETQYF
.	TRBJ2-7	TRBV6-5	TRBD1	TGTGCCAGCAGTTACTCGCGGACAGGATTGGCCTACGAGCAGTACTTC	CASSYSRTGLAYEQYF
.	TRBJ2-7	TRBV7-8	TRBD2	TGTGCCTCCGGGGGAGGGGCCTACGAGCAGTACTTC	CASGGGAYEQYF
.	TRBJ2-7	TRBV2	TRBD1	TGTGCCAGCGAGGGACAGGGGGCAGGCGAGCAGTACTTC	CASEGQGAGEQYF
.	TRBJ1-1	TRBV7-2	TRBD1	TGTGCCAGCAGTTCCGCGGGACAGTTGAACACTGAAGCTTTCTTT	CASSSAGQLNTEAFF
.	TRBJ1-3	TRBV6-1	.	TGTGCCAGCGCGGGGCGGACCAGCTCTGGAAACACCATATATTTT	CASAGRTSSGNTIYF
.	TRBJ2-7	TRBV6-5	.	TGTGCCAGCAGTCCTGGGCCGGGAGCCTCCTACGAGCAGTACTTC	CASSPGPGASYEQYF
.	TRBJ2-5	TRBV5-1	.	TGCGCCAGCAGCTTGAGCTCTAGCGCTCTACAAGAGACCCAGTACTTC	CASSLSSSALQETQYF
.	TRBJ1-5	TRBV27	.	TGTGCCAGCAGTTTCAAGACACCTGCAAGCAATCAGCCCCAGCATTTT	CASSFKTPASNQPQHF
.	TRBJ1-3	TRBV7-2	.	TGTGCCAGCAGCTCCGTTAGTGGGGCCGGAAGGGGCACCATATATTTT	CASSSVSGAGRGTIYF
.	TRBJ1-1	TRBV5-4	.	TGTGCCAGCAGCTTGGAACAGGGAAGAACTGAAGCTTTCTTT	CASSLEQGRTEAFF
.	TRBJ1-3	TRBV5-4	.	TGTGCCAGCAGCTTGGGCCAGGCTAGCTCTGGAAACACCATATATTTT	CASSLGQASSGNTIYF
.	TRBJ1-2	TRBV7-2	.	TGTGCCAGCAGCTTAGGGGGCTTGGAGGCAACCCATGGCTACACCTTC	CASSLGGLEATHGYTF
.	TRBJ2-1	TRBV25-1	.	TGTGCCAGCAGTGACCCCCGGGGGCGGACCTACAATGAGCAGTTCTTC	CASSDPRGRTYNEQFF
.	TRBJ2-3	TRBV4-1	.	TGCGCCAGCAGCCAAGATGGGGGCTTTAGCACAGATACGCAGTATTTT	CASSQDGGFSTDTQYF
.	TRBJ2-7	TRBV30	.	TGTGCCTGGAGGGACGGTTCCTACGAGCAGTACTTC	CAWRDGSYEQYF
.	TRBJ1-5	TRBV6-1	.	TGTGCCAGCAGAAACACTAATCAGCCCCAGCATTTT	CASRNTNQPQHF
.	TRBJ2-1	TRBV7-8	.	TGTGCCAGCAGCTTAGGGGGACCGGACCGCGCCCTTGATGAGCAGTTCTTC	CASSLGGPDRALDEQFF
.	TRBJ2-1	TRBV14	.	TGTGCCAGCAGCCACCTTAGCGGATTCTTCGACAATGAGCAGTTCTTC	CASSHLSGFFDNEQFF
.	TRBJ2-1	TRBV15	TRBD2	TGTGCCACCAGCAGAGACCTGGGACTAGCGGGAGGGGGAGTTGGAAATGAGCAGTTCTTC	CATSRDLGLAGGGVGNEQFF
.	TRBJ1-5	TRBV7-2	.	TGTGCCAGCAGCTTAGTTGGGGGAGCGGGACTCCAGCCCCAGCATTTT	CASSLVGGAGLQPQHF
.	TRBJ2-1	TRBV18	.	TGTGCCAGCTCACTAGACGGTGGCAGGGGCACCCGGAATGAGCAGTTCTTC	CASSLDGGRGTRNEQFF
.	TRBJ2-3	TRBV2	TRBD2	TGTGCCAGCAGGCCTGGACTAGCGGGGGCCGGGGGTACGCAGTATTTT	CASRPGLAGAGGTQYF
.	TRBJ2-1	TRBV7-3	.	TGTGCCAGCAGCTTCCTCGGGGGCAGGGGAAATGAGCAGTTCTTC	CASSFLGGRGNEQFF
.	TRBJ2-6	TRBV28	.	TGTGCCAGCAGTGGGGCGGTGGTGGAGTCTGGGGCCAACGTCCTGACTTTC	CASSGAVVESGANVLTF
.	TRBJ2-1	TRBV6-5	TRBD2	TGTGCCAGCAAGGTAGCGGGACGCCATGAGCAGTTCTTC	CASKVAGRHEQFF
.	TRBJ1-6	TRBV19	.	TGTGCCAGTAGTCACAAGAGGGGTTCTAATTCACCCCTCCACTTT	CASSHKRGSNSPLHF
.	TRBJ2-3	TRBV5-1	.	TGCGCCAGCAGCTTGGGGGCTAACCGACGCACAGATACGCAGTATTTT	CASSLGANRRTDTQYF
.	TRBJ2-3	TRBV29-1	.	TGCAGCGTTGAGACAGGGGAGGGTGGCACAGATACGCAGTATTTT	CSVETGEGGTDTQYF
.	TRBJ2-7	TRBV6-6	.	TGTGCCAGCAGTTACTCGGCAGGGCTCTACGAGCAGTACTTC	CASSYSAGLYEQYF
.	TRBJ1-2	TRBV7-6	.	TGTGCCAGCAGCTTGTCGACCGAGAACGGGTATGGCTACACCTTC	CASSLSTENGYGYTF